Shown below are 10 T cell receptor beta chains from a single sample sequenced in a study of T cells after yellow fever vaccination. TCRdb passed the 5' RACE reads through MiXCR, listing each CDR3 protein once. The table records around 65,000 distinct CDR3 sequences, about 6% of them present only once. The starting material was CD4+ T cells sorted from PBMCs, obtained roughly 15 days after the first yellow fever vaccination. Receptors originate from a man aged 18-30 years who received the YFV17D yellow fever vaccine.

The sample holds many counts of this clonotype. J is TRBJ2-1 and V is TRBV10-3; no clear D gene. V was trimmed by 4 bases and J by 0 bases, leaving 7 bases between them. This CDR3 region has 14 residues. The germline gives CDR1 ENHRY, CDR2 SYGVKD. CDR3 DNA sequence: TGTGCCATCAGTGTTGCGAGCTCCTACAATGAGCAGTTCTTC. This encodes CAISVASSYNEQFF.

There are many counts of this clonotype. This sequence joins TRBV7-2 and TRBJ1-6; D gene ambiguous. Germline V lookup: CDR1 SGHTA, CDR2 FQGNSA. There are 14 residues in the CDR3. V lost 6 bases and J lost 9, with 15 bases in between. CDR3: CASRRQKEGSPLHF. The CDR3 DNA reads TGTGCCAGCAGACGGCAGAAGGAGGGTTCACCCCTCCACTTT. Full variable domain (rest looked up from reference TRBV7-2 and TRBJ1-6): GAGVSQSPSNKVTEKGKDVELRCDPISGHTALYWYRQSLGQGLEFLIYFQGNSAPDKSGLPSDRFSAERTGGSVSTLTIQRTQQEDSAVYLCASRRQKEGSPLHFGNGTRLTVT.

This clonotype was seen repeatedly, ten times or more. The chain employs TRBV20-1 and TRBJ1-2; D uncertain. Looked up from germline, CDR1 is DFQATT and CDR2 is SNEGSKA (reference sequence). The CDR3 runs 14 residues. Trimming removed 7 bases at V and 0 bases at J, with 15 bases between. CDR3 DNA sequence: TGCAGTGGACGAGCGACGCCTCCTAACTATGGCTACACCTTC. Encoded protein: CSGRATPPNYGYTF.

As for this clonotype: A much more abundant neighbour one base away suggests this may be a read error. The chain has TRBV20-1 and TRBJ1-2, with 11 positions matching TRBD1. The CDR3 has 15 residues. V lost 4 bases to trimming and J lost 6 bases; unmatched junction nucleotides: 10. Germline CDR1 reads DFQATT; CDR2 reads SNEGSKA (reference sequence). CDR3 protein: CSAIGGTGGPNGYTF. The DNA for the CDR3 is TGCAGTGCTATAGGAGGGACAGGGGGGCCAAATGGCTACACCTTC.

This clonotype was counted at least ten times. This rearrangement joins TRBV7-3 to TRBJ2-2; D is unresolved. Germline V CDR1 and CDR2: SGHTA, FQGTGA. Trimming stripped 3 bases from V and 5 bases from J, with 7 bases between. This CDR3 has 13 residues. This CDR3 is CASSFSSTGELFF. The CDR3 bases are TGTGCCAGCAGCTTCTCAAGTACCGGGGAGCTGTTTTTT.

Ten or more counts support this clonotype. In nucleotides, the CDR3 is TGCAGTGCTAGACCGGGACTAGCAATCTCCAATGAGCAGTTCTTC. Its protein is CSARPGLAISNEQFF. This chain connects TRBV20-1 to TRBJ2-1, with 9 bases matching TRBD2. This CDR3 contains 15 residues. Germline assignment: CDR1 DFQATT and CDR2 SNEGSKA (reference sequence). V was clipped by 2 bases and J by 6 bases; unmatched bases: 8.

On this clonotype: Since a much larger clone is just one base distant, this may be a read error. The rearrangement joins TRBV4-2 to TRBJ2-3; 8 bases match TRBD2. The CDR3 extends over 15 amino acids. CDR1 is LGHNA, CDR2 YNFKEQ, per germline. In DNA form, the CDR3 reads TGTGCCATCAGCCAAGATAGAGCGGGGGAGGATACGCAGTATTTT. As protein: CAISQDRAGEDTQYF.

This clonotype was observed many times. The chain has TRBV6-1 and TRBJ2-2, with 7 nucleotides matching TRBD1. Trimming removed 5 bases from V and 0 bases from J; junction bases left unmatched: 3. This CDR3 is 15 amino acids long. Germline-derived CDR1 and CDR2 are MNHNS and SASEGT. CDR3 sequence: CASSQGTANTGELFF. In DNA form, the CDR3 reads TGTGCCAGCAGTCAAGGGACAGCGAACACCGGGGAGCTGTTTTTT.

This clonotype has at least ten counts. DNA for the CDR3: TGTGCCAGCAGTCCGGGACAGGAGATCTTAGCCAAAAACATTCAGTACTTC. Its protein product is CASSPGQEILAKNIQYF. The rearrangement joins TRBV12-3 or TRBV12-4 to TRBJ2-4, with 8 positions matching TRBD1. This CDR3 spans 17 amino acids. Trimming cost V 5 bases and J 0 bases; bases outside gene matches: 9.

This clonotype was found many times. CDR3 bases: TGTGCCAGCAGCTTAGATCGGGGGCGCCGAAGTCAGCCCCAGCATTTT. Translated, it gives CASSLDRGRRSQPQHF. This chain links TRBV7-6 with TRBJ1-5; a weak D match, TRBD1 (6 bases). Trimming pared 1 base from V and 6 bases from J, leaving 16 bases between. CDR1 and CDR2 (germline): SGHVS, FNYEAQ. The CDR3 length is 16 residues.